What follows are 20 T cell receptor beta chains derived from one specimen sequenced in a study of vaccination and CD4 T cells after COVID-19. Indicated treatment: approximately nine-day PBMC culture with coronavirus spike peptide pools or control peptides (ViraFEST assay). Oncomine TCR Beta short-read sequencing was applied to DNA from cultured CD4+ T cells. TCRdb ran MiXCR on the PCR reads and lists one entry per CDR3 protein. The table records roughly 14,000 distinct CDR3 sequences, 58% of them present only once. These receptors lack a known antigen. Sequencing was done on a sample of CD4+ T cells from blood, cultured in vitro. The source of these receptors is a human donor who had recovered from COVID-19.

This clonotype has more than one count but fewer than ten. The CDR3 coding sequence is TGCAGTGCCACAGGGGGAAGCACTGAAGCTTTCTTT. As protein: CSATGGSTEAFF. The genes are TRBV20-1 and TRBJ1-1, with 8 bases that match TRBD1. This CDR3 contains 12 residues. The junction had 4 bases not matched to a gene; V was cut back by 6 bases and J by 4 bases. The germline CDR1 and CDR2 sequences are DFQATT and SNEGSKA (reference sequence).

The chain's CDR3 is CASSLGLFNSGNTIYF. The CDR3 DNA follows: TGTGCCAGCAGTTTAGGATTATTTAACTCTGGAAACACCATATATTTT. V gene TRBV28 combines with J gene TRBJ1-3; D ambiguous. Germline lookup yields CDR1 MDHEN and CDR2 SYDVKM. This CDR3 region has 16 residues. Trimming shortened V by 2 bases and J by 0 bases, and 11 bases separated the two germline ends.

The chain recombines TRBV7-2 with TRBJ1-5; D is unresolved. Trimming shortened V by 1 base and J by 6 bases, and 13 bases separated the two germline ends. The germline V gene has CDR1 SGHTA and CDR2 FQGNSA. The CDR3 is 15 amino acids. The CDR3 sequence is CASSLEGSNSQPQHF. The DNA of the CDR3 is TGTGCCAGCAGCTTAGAGGGCAGCAATAGTCAGCCCCAGCATTTT.

This clonotype has only a few counts. V and J are TRBV2 and TRBJ2-7, with 7 bases fitting TRBD1. There are 15 residues in the CDR3. The J segment lost 7 bases and the V segment lost 5 bases, leaving 14 bases of the junction unmatched. From germline, CDR1 is SNHLY and CDR2 FYNNEI. The CDR3, as DNA: TGTGCCAGCAGTTCCCGCTCTGGGACAGCCGGAGAGCAGTACTTC. Its translation is CASSSRSGTAGEQYF.

The chain couples TRBV28 to TRBJ2-7; 9 bases align to TRBD2. V shed 3 bases and J 0 bases; nucleotides not matched to a gene: 6. The germline V gene encodes CDR1 MDHEN and CDR2 SYDVKM. This CDR3 spans 16 amino acids. The CDR3 spells CASSFHLAGLSYEQYF. The CDR3 bases are TGTGCCAGCAGTTTCCACCTAGCGGGACTCTCCTACGAGCAGTACTTC.

A single count supports this clonotype. The genes are TRBV5-1 and TRBJ2-5, with D maybe TRBD1 (5 bases). This CDR3 is built from 15 residues. The germline V and J ends were trimmed by 0 bases and 1 base, with 10 bases remaining between them. Germline lookup yields CDR1 SGHRS and CDR2 YFSETQ. This CDR3 is CASSLGQGLQETQYF. The CDR3, as DNA: TGCGCCAGCAGCTTGGGGCAGGGCCTCCAAGAGACCCAGTACTTC.

This clonotype has more than one count but fewer than ten. V and J are TRBV7-6 and TRBJ2-7, with a tentative D call TRBD2 (5 bases). CDR1 and CDR2 from the germline V gene are SGHVS and FNYEAQ. This CDR3 region has 15 residues. The V end was cut by 4 bases, the J end by 5 bases, with 18 bases between. The CDR3 here is CASSSWGTSPNEQYF. The CDR3 coding sequence is TGTGCCAGCAGCTCCTGGGGTACTAGTCCGAACGAGCAGTACTTC.

The chain combines TRBV7-2 with TRBJ2-1, with D tentatively TRBD2 (6 bases). The CDR3 runs 13 residues. The germline V gene encodes CDR1 SGHTA and CDR2 FQGNSA. V was clipped by 6 bases and J by 5 bases, with 11 bases between them. CDR3 protein: CASRRTSNNEQFF. DNA of the CDR3: TGTGCCAGCAGACGTACTAGCAACAATGAGCAGTTCTTC.

The V call is TRBV5-1, the J call TRBJ1-5; D not resolved. The germline CDR1 and CDR2 sequences are SGHRS and YFSETQ. The V end was cut by 4 bases, the J end by 4 bases, with 9 bases between. The CDR3 covers 13 residues. For the CDR3, the DNA is TGCGCCAGCAGCCCGGAAGGAAATCAGCCCCAGCATTTT. Translated: CASSPEGNQPQHF.

The rearrangement joins TRBV27 to TRBJ2-5, with no clear D. Germline V gene data show CDR1 as MNHEY and CDR2 as SMNVEV (reference sequence). The CDR3 covers 13 residues. V dropped 8 bases and J dropped 1 base, with 11 bases sitting between them. The CDR3 region is CASPIGFQETQYF. The CDR3 DNA reads TGTGCCAGCCCTATCGGGTTCCAAGAGACCCAGTACTTC.

The rearrangement joins TRBV12-3 or TRBV12-4 to TRBJ2-5; the match to TRBD1 covers 8 bases. V lost 5 bases to trimming and J lost 7 bases; unmatched junction nucleotides: 9. There are 14 residues in the CDR3. The CDR3 region is CASSQPTGVATQYF. CDR3 nucleotide sequence: TGTGCCAGCAGTCAGCCGACAGGGGTGGCGACCCAGTACTTC.

The chain employs TRBV19 and TRBJ1-1, with 9 nucleotides matching TRBD1. The V segment lost 6 bases and the J segment 5 bases; nucleotides outside the gene matches: 16. CDR3 size: 17 residues. Germline CDR1 reads LNHDA; CDR2 reads SQIVND (reference sequence). CDR3: CASRAGTGWKVETEAFF. The CDR3 nucleotides read TGTGCCAGTAGAGCCGGGACAGGGTGGAAGGTAGAAACTGAAGCTTTCTTT. Using reference TRBV19 and TRBJ1-1 for the parts outside the CDR3, the full variable domain is DGGITQSPKYLFRKEGQNVTLSCEQNLNHDAMYWYRQDPGQGLRLIYYSQIVNDFQKGDIAEGYSVSREKKESFPLTVTSAQKNPTAFYLCASRAGTGWKVETEAFFGQGTRLTVV.

The V and J genes are TRBV2 and TRBJ1-2; TRBD1 matches 12 bases. J gave up 7 bases and V 7 bases, and 4 bases lay outside the gene matches. The CDR3 is 13 amino acids. CDR1 and CDR2 (germline): SNHLY, FYNNEI. CDR3 amino acids: CASKGTGGVGYTF. The CDR3 DNA sequence: TGTGCCAGCAAGGGGACAGGGGGCGTTGGCTACACCTTC.

The chain links TRBV7-2 to TRBJ2-3; TRBD2 agrees at 11 bases. The CDR3 spans 15 residues. V was clipped by 5 bases and J by 4 bases; unmatched bases: 5. Germline V gene data show CDR1 as SGHTA and CDR2 as FQGNSA. CDR3 loop: CASSLSGRAADTQYF. The DNA for the CDR3 is TGTGCCAGCAGCCTTAGCGGGAGGGCCGCAGATACGCAGTATTTT. The complete variable domain, with remaining parts taken from reference TRBV7-2 and TRBJ2-3, reads GAGVSQSPSNKVTEKGKDVELRCDPISGHTALYWYRQSLGQGLEFLIYFQGNSAPDKSGLPSDRFSAERTGGSVSTLTIQRTQQEDSAVYLCASSLSGRAADTQYFGPGTRLTVL.

The chain has TRBV6-1 and TRBJ1-4; 8 bases agree with TRBD1. With V trimmed by 6 bases and J by 4 bases, 10 bases remained unmatched. The length of the CDR3 is 16 residues. CDR1 MNHNS and CDR2 SASEGT come from the germline V gene. Here the CDR3 reads CASRDPGTGYNEKLFF. DNA of the CDR3: TGTGCCAGCAGAGACCCTGGGACAGGATATAATGAAAAACTGTTTTTT.

The chain recombines TRBV6-1 with TRBJ2-5, with 10 nucleotides matching TRBD2. With V trimmed by 6 bases and J by 5 bases, 6 bases remained unmatched. The CDR3 spans 14 residues. Per the germline V gene, CDR1 is MNHNS and CDR2 is SASEGT. The DNA for the CDR3 is TGTGCCAGCAGGGAGAGCGGGAGGGCTGAGACCCAGTACTTC. It translates to CASRESGRAETQYF.

This chain uses TRBV20-1 with TRBJ1-2; 9 nucleotides match TRBD1. The CDR3 contains 14 residues. Germline V CDR1 and CDR2: DFQATT, SNEGSKA (reference sequence). The trim removed 2 bases at V and 5 bases at J, leaving 6 bases unmatched. The chain's CDR3 is CSARSTGGYYGYTF. The CDR3 nucleotides read TGCAGTGCTAGATCCACAGGGGGCTATTATGGCTACACCTTC.

This rearrangement joins TRBV19 to TRBJ2-6; possible D gene TRBD1, 6 bases. The CDR3 loop spans 15 amino acids. Trimming cost V 2 bases and J 1 base, with 6 bases left between them. Per germline, CDR1 LNHDA and CDR2 SQIVND (reference sequence). The CDR3: CASSIQGSGANVLTF. In DNA form, the CDR3 reads TGTGCCAGTAGTATACAGGGGTCTGGGGCCAACGTCCTGACTTTC.

The chain is built from TRBV27 and TRBJ1-2, with unresolved D. Trimming left V 4 bases short and J 1 base short, with 13 bases between. Germline loops: CDR1 MNHEY, CDR2 SMNVEV (reference sequence). The CDR3 sequence is 15 residues long. In DNA, the CDR3 is TGTGCCAGCAGTTGGCCATGGGAACTTAACTATGGCTACACCTTC. Translating gives CASSWPWELNYGYTF.

V is TRBV20-1 and J is TRBJ2-3; TRBD2 aligns across 7 bases. The CDR3 runs to 15 residues. Trimming cost V 5 bases and J 3 bases; bases outside gene matches: 11. CDR1 and CDR2 (germline): DFQATT, SNEGSKA (reference sequence). The CDR3 spells CSASPYSGVTDTQYF. The DNA for the CDR3 is TGCAGTGCTTCCCCCTACAGCGGGGTTACAGATACGCAGTATTTT.